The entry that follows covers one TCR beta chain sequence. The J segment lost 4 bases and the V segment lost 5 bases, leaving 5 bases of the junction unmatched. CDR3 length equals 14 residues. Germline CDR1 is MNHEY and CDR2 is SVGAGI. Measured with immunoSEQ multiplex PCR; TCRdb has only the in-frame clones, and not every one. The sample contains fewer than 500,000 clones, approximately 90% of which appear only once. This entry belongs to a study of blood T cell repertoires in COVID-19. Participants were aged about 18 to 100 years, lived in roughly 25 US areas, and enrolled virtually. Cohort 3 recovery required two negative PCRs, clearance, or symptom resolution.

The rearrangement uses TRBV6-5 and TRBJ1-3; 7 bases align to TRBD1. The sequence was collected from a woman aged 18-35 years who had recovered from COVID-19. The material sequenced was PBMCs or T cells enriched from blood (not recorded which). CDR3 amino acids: CASSQGVGGNTIYF. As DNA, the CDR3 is TGTGCCAGCAGTCAGGGGGTTGGAGGAAACACCATATATTTT.